This is a list of T cell receptor beta chains from one sample in a study of regulatory T cells in long-lasting Graves disease. Each CDR3 protein is one row after TCRdb ran MiXCR on the multiplex PCR reads. The table lists 350,000 to 550,000 distinct CDR3 sequences, less than 20% of them singletons. This sample also appeared in a second study, on T cells in Graves' hyperthyroidism and ophthalmopathy.

Material: peripheral blood mononuclear cells (PBMCs), obtained at new diagnosis, from a patient treated with antithyroid drugs. The receptors shown here come from a woman aged 18-29 years with Graves disease. Each CDR3 is given with its conserved first and last residue. The D gene is left open where the match is weak. Rows may omit the clone size; those that give it use once, few, many or a size class.

clone_size,j_call,v_call,d_call,cdr3_nt,cdr3_aa
many,TRBJ1-1,TRBV27,TRBD1,TGTGCCAGCAGTCCGGGGACAGCTTGGAACACTGAAGCTTTCTTT,CASSPGTAWNTEAFF
many,TRBJ2-5,TRBV28,TRBD1,TGTGCCAGCAGTTTATGGGACAGGGTCGGAGAGACCCAGTACTTC,CASSLWDRVGETQYF
many,TRBJ2-2,TRBV28,TRBD2,TGTGCCAGCAGTCTTGCATTCGACCTAGCGGGAGTAGGCACCGGGGAGCTGTTTTTT,CASSLAFDLAGVGTGELFF
few,TRBJ2-5,TRBV7-9,TRBD2,TGTGCCAGCAGCCCTACTCCCCCTGGGCTAGCGGGGAGAAAAGAGACCCAGTACTTC,CASSPTPPGLAGRKETQYF
few,TRBJ2-5,TRBV20-1,-,TGCAGTGCCGGTGGGACCCAGTACTTC,CSAGGTQYF
many,TRBJ2-7,TRBV29-1,TRBD2,TGCAGCGTTGAAGGACTAGCGGGAGGACAGTCCTACGAGCAGTACTTC,CSVEGLAGGQSYEQYF
many,TRBJ2-5,TRBV7-9,-,-,CASSLEQDRILAQYF
many,TRBJ2-3,TRBV6-1,TRBD2,TGTGCCAGCAGTCGGGGGGAAGCTGCAGATACGCAGTATTTT,CASSRGEAADTQYF
many,TRBJ2-1,TRBV7-9,TRBD1,TGTGCCAGCAGCCCACCACCCAGGGGGTACAATGAGCAGTTCTTC,CASSPPPRGYNEQFF
many,TRBJ1-2,TRBV28,-,TGTGCCAGCAGTTTAGAGGGGGAATCCTATGGCTACACCTTC,CASSLEGESYGYTF
many,TRBJ2-7,TRBV29-1,TRBD2,TGCAGCGTTGGACAGGTAGCGGGAGAAGGAGAGCAGTACTTC,CSVGQVAGEGEQYF
many,TRBJ2-7,TRBV7-9,TRBD2,TGTGCCAGCAGCTCCTACCCTTCTCCGGGACTAGCGAACTACGAGCAGTACTTC,CASSSYPSPGLANYEQYF
few,TRBJ2-7,TRBV29-1,-,TGCAGAGTTGCATCAGGGGACGAGCAGTACTTC,CRVASGDEQYF
few,TRBJ1-4,TRBV9,-,TGTGCCAGCAGCGTAGAGATGGGGGGCACTAATGAAAAACTGTTTTTT,CASSVEMGGTNEKLFF
few,TRBJ1-1,TRBV25-1,-,TGTGCCAGCAGTGATTGGGTCGGACAGGAAGCTTTCTTT,CASSDWVGQEAFF
many,TRBJ1-5,TRBV9,-,TGTGCCAGCAGCGTAGGTCCAGGGGAGAGCGATCAGCCCCAGCATTTT,CASSVGPGESDQPQHF
many,TRBJ2-7,TRBV20-1,TRBD2,TGCAGTGCTAGGGGGACTAGCCCTCCTCTTGAGCAGTACTTC,CSARGTSPPLEQYF
few,TRBJ2-3,TRBV9,-,TGTGCCAGCAGCGTAGAGGGAGCGGGCGGGACATTCACAGATACGCAGTATTTT,CASSVEGAGGTFTDTQYF
many,TRBJ2-7,TRBV12-3/TRBV12-4,-,TGTGCCAGCAGTTTAACGGACAGATACGAGCAGTACTTC,CASSLTDRYEQYF
few,TRBJ2-7,TRBV4-1,TRBD1,TGCGCCAGCAGCCAAGGCAGGGGGATCTACGAGCAGTACTTC,CASSQGRGIYEQYF
-,TRBJ2-7,TRBV5-1,TRBD1,TGCGCCAGCAGCCCGCAGGGGGCTGTCCCCTACGAGCAGTACTTC,CASSPQGAVPYEQYF
-,TRBJ2-1,TRBV3-1,-,TGTGCCAGCAGCCAAGTTCTATTCAATGAGCAGTTCTTC,CASSQVLFNEQFF
-,TRBJ2-2,TRBV20-1,TRBD2,TGCAGTGCTAGAGTACCCGGCGGGACTAGCGGGAGTATCGGGGAGCTGTTTTTT,CSARVPGGTSGSIGELFF
many,TRBJ1-2,TRBV5-1,-,TGCGCCAGCAGCTCAGGGAACTATGGCTACACCTTC,CASSSGNYGYTF
-,TRBJ2-2,TRBV6-5,-,TGTGCCAGCAGTTACTTGCCAGGGGAAGGCGGGGAGCTGTTTTTT,CASSYLPGEGGELFF
many,TRBJ2-1,TRBV7-9,TRBD2,TGTGCCAGCATCATAGCGGGAGTCTACAATGAGCAGTTCTTC,CASIIAGVYNEQFF
-,TRBJ1-4,TRBV10-3,TRBD1,TGTGCCAGCAGCTTAACCGGGACAGGGGTTGAAAAACTGTTTTTT,CASSLTGTGVEKLFF
-,TRBJ1-5,TRBV30,TRBD1,TGTGCCTGGAGTAGGGGGAAAATTGGACAGGGGGCGCGTCAGCCCCAGCATTTT,CAWSRGKIGQGARQPQHF
many,TRBJ2-1,TRBV6-1,TRBD1,TGTGCCAGCAGTGAATTGGCCTGGACAGGGGGCAATGAGCAGTTCTTC,CASSELAWTGGNEQFF
once,TRBJ2-1,TRBV11-1,TRBD2,TGTGCCAGCAGCCCCGGGAGGTTAAACAATGAGCAGTTCTTC,CASSPGRLNNEQFF
many,TRBJ2-3,TRBV5-4,TRBD2,TGTGCCAGCAGCCGGACTAGCGGGAGGAGCACAGATACGCAGTATTTT,CASSRTSGRSTDTQYF
few,TRBJ1-6,TRBV12-3/TRBV12-4,-,TGTGCCAGCAGTTTAATAGTAGGGGCCAACTTCTTAAATTCACCCCTCCACTTT,CASSLIVGANFLNSPLHF
many,TRBJ1-4,TRBV20-1,-,TGCAGTGCCACCTTAGCTTGGGGGGCGGGTAGGGCAACTAATGAAAAACTGTTTTTT,CSATLAWGAGRATNEKLFF
few,TRBJ2-5,TRBV25-1,TRBD2,TGTGCCACCGCCCGACTAGCGTCACAAGAGACCCAGTACTTC,CATARLASQETQYF
many,TRBJ2-1,TRBV29-1,TRBD2,TGCAGCGTGGGGGGTAGCGGGAGGGACAACAATGAGCAGTTCTTC,CSVGGSGRDNNEQFF
many,TRBJ2-7,TRBV7-2,-,TGTGCCAGCAGCCCCGGACCGGTTCAGGGCGCCTACGAGCAGTACTTC,CASSPGPVQGAYEQYF
-,TRBJ1-6,TRBV20-1,TRBD1,TGCAGTGCTAGAGGACAGGGGTTGAATTCACCCCTCCACTTT,CSARGQGLNSPLHF